This T cell receptor (beta chain) was captured by sequencing in a study of blood T cell repertoires in COVID-19. A word on this clone: Additional DNA sequences in this sample encode the identical CDR3.

CDR3 length: 12 residues. Trimming pared 2 bases from V and 3 bases from J, leaving 4 bases between. Germline CDR1 reads MNHNY; CDR2 reads SVGAGI (reference sequence). Sequencing was performed with immunoSEQ multiplex PCR; in TCRdb, only in-frame clones are kept and a portion is missing. The sample lists 25,000 to 35,000 clones; under 85% were seen once. V and J are TRBV6-6 and TRBJ1-1; D unclear. This clonotype was obtained from a woman older than 75 with acute or convalescent COVID-19. Sample: peripheral blood. DNA of the CDR3: TGTGCCAGCAGTTACGCGGACACTGAAGCTTTCTTT. Its protein is CASSYADTEAFF.